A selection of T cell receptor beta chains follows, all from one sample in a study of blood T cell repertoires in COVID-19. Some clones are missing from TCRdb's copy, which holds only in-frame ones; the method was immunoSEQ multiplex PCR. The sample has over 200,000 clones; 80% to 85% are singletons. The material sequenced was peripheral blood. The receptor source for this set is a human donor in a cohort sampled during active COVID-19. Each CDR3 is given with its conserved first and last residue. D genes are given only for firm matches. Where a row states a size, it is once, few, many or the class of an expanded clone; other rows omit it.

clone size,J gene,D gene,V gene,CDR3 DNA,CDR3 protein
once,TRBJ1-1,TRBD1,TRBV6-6,TGTGCCAGCAGTTACTCGATCTCAGGGGGGCACACTGAAGCTTTCTTT,CASSYSISGGHTEAFF
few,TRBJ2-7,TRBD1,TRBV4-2,TGTGCCAGCAGCCAAGCCCTTCCGGGACAGGGCACCTACGAGCAGTACTTC,CASSQALPGQGTYEQYF
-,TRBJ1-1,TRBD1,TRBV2,TGTGCCAGCAGCCAGGGGGGCACTGAAGCTTTCTTT,CASSQGGTEAFF
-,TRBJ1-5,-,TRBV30,TGTGCCTGGAGTGTACGGGTAGGGGGCAATCAGCCCCAGCATTTT,CAWSVRVGGNQPQHF
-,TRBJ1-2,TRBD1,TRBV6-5,TGTGCCAGCAGTTTGGAACAGGGGGCGAGTGGCTACACCTTC,CASSLEQGASGYTF
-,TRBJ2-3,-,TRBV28,TGTGCCAGCAGTCTGGGGACTTTCACAGATACGCAGTATTTT,CASSLGTFTDTQYF
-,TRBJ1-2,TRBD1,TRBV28,TGTGCCAGCAGTTTATACGGGACAGGGACGAACTATGGCTACACCTTC,CASSLYGTGTNYGYTF
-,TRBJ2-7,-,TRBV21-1,TGTGCCAGCAGCCCGGGACTTCGGGGGAGGGGATACGAGCAGTACTTC,CASSPGLRGRGYEQYF
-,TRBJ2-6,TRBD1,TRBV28,TGTGCCAGCACCAGGGGGCGTGGGGCCAACGTCCTGACTTTC,CASTRGRGANVLTF
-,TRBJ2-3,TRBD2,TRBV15,TGTGCCACCCGGGGACTAGCGGCTACCCTTAGCACAGATACGCAGTATTTT,CATRGLAATLSTDTQYF
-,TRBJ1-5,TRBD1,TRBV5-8,TGTGCCAGCAGCTCTCCCGGGACAGGGCCGAATCAGCCCCAGCATTTT,CASSSPGTGPNQPQHF
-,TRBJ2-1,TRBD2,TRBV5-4,TGTGCCAGCAGCCGGAAGGCTAGCGGGAGGACTACCTACAATGAGCAGTTCTTC,CASSRKASGRTTYNEQFF
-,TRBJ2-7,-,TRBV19,TGTGCCAGTCGGAAGTGGGTATCGGGGGTCCACGAGCAGTACTTC,CASRKWVSGVHEQYF
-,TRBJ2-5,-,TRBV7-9,TGTGCCAGCAGCCTCTACGGGAGATACCAAGAGACCCAGTACTTC,CASSLYGRYQETQYF